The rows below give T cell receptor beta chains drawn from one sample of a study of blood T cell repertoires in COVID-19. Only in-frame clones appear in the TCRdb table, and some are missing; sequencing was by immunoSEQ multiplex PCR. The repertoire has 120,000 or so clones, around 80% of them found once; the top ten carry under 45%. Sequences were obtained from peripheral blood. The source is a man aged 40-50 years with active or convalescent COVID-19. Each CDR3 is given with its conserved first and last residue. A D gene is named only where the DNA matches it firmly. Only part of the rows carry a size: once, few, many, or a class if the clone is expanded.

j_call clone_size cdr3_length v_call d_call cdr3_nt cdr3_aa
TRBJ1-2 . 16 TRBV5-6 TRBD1 TGTGCCAGCAGCCTGGCTGGACAGGGGGGCCTCTATGGCTACACCTTC CASSLAGQGGLYGYTF
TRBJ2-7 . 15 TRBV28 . TGTGCCAGCAGTTCCCGACTAGAGGCATCCTACGAGCAGTACTTC CASSSRLEASYEQYF
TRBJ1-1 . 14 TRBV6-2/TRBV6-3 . TGTGCCAGCAGCCAGGACAGCATGAACACTGAAGCTTTCTTT CASSQDSMNTEAFF
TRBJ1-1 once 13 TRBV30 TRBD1 TGTGCCTGGAGCCAAGGACAGGGTATGATGACTTTCTTT CAWSQGQGMMTFF
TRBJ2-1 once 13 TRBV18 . TGTGCCAGCTCACCCTCAGGGGAAGGAGAGCAGTTCTTC CASSPSGEGEQFF
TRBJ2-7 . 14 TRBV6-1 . TGTGCCAGCAGTGAAAGTACGCCAGGATACGAGCAGTACTTC CASSESTPGYEQYF
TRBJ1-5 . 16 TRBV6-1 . TGTGCCAGCAGTGAAGCTGGGATCGAGGGAAACCAGCCCCAGCATTTT CASSEAGIEGNQPQHF
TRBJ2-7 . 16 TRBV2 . TGTGCCAGCAGTGAGTCATCCATACTACTCCATTACGAGCAGTACTTC CASSESSILLHYEQYF
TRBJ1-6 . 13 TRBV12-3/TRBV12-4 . TGTGCCAGCAGTTTGGGAGTTTACTCACCCCTCCACTTT CASSLGVYSPLHF
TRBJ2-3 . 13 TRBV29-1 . TGCAGCGTGCTTTGGAACGCGGCAGATACGCAGTATTTT CSVLWNAADTQYF
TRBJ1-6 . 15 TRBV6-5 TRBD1 TGTGCCAGCAGTCCAGCGGACAGGGCGAATTCACCCCTCCACTTT CASSPADRANSPLHF
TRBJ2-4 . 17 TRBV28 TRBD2 TGTGCCAGCAGTTTATTGGGGGGGTCCCTAGCCAAAAACATTCAGTACTTC CASSLLGGSLAKNIQYF
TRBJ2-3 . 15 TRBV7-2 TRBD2 TGTGCCAGCAGCTGGCGGGGGTCCCGCACAGATACGCAGTATTTT CASSWRGSRTDTQYF
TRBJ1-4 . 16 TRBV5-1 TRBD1 TGCGCCAGCAGCTCCGGACAGGGTACCCTTTTGGAAAAACTGTTTTTT CASSSGQGTLLEKLFF
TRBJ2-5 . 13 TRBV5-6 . TGTGCCAGCAGCTTGGGTCTCCAAGAGACCCAGTACTTC CASSLGLQETQYF
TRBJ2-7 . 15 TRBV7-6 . TGTGCCAGCAGCTTAGACGGGGGTGCCCCCTACGAGCAGTACTTC CASSLDGGAPYEQYF
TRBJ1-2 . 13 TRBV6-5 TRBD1 TGTGCCAGCACCCGGACAGGGCGGTATGGCTACACCTTC CASTRTGRYGYTF
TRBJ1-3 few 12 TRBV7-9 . TGTGCCAGCAGCTCTACCGGAAACACCATATATTTT CASSSTGNTIYF
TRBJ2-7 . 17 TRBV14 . TGTGCCAGCAGCCAAGATTACGGCGGCAGACTTCCCTACGAGCAGTACTTC CASSQDYGGRLPYEQYF
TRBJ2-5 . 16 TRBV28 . TGTGCCAGCTGTTTTCCCCCGACAGGGTCGGGGGGGGCCCAGTACTTC CASCFPPTGSGGAQYF
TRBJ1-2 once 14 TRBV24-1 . TGTGCCACCAGTGACCTAGGGAGAAACTATGGCTACACCTTC CATSDLGRNYGYTF
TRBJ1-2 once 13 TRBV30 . TGTGCCTGGAGCGTCTCCGGGGAATACGGCTACACCTTC CAWSVSGEYGYTF
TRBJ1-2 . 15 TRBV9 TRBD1 TGTGCCAGCAGCGTAGCTCAGGGGGCAGGCGATGGCTACACCTTC CASSVAQGAGDGYTF
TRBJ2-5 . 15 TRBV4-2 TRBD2 TGTGCCAGCAGCCAAGAGACTAGCGGGAGGGAGACCCAGTACTTC CASSQETSGRETQYF
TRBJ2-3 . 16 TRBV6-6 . TGTGCCAGCAGTTACGACGCCAGGGCAAGCACAGATACGCAGTATTTT CASSYDARASTDTQYF
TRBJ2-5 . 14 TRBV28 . TGTGCCAGCAGGGGAGAGGTGGGGCAAGAGACCCAGTACTTC CASRGEVGQETQYF